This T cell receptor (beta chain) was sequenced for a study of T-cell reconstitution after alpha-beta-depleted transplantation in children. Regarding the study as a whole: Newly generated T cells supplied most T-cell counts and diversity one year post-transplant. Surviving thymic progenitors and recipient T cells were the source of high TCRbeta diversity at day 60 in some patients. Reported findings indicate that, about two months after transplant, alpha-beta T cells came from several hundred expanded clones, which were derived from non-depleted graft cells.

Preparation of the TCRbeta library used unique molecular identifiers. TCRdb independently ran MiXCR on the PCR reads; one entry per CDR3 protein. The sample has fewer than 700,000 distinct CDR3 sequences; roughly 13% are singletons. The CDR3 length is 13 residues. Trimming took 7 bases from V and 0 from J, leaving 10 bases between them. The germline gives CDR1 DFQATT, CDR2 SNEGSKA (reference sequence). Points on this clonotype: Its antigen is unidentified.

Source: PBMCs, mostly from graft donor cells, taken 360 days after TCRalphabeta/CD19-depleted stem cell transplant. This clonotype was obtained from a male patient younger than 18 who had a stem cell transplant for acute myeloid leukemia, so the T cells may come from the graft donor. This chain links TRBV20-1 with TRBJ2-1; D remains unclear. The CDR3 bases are TGCAGTGTTACTCGCGGCTCCTACAATGAGCAGTTCTTC. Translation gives CSVTRGSYNEQFF.